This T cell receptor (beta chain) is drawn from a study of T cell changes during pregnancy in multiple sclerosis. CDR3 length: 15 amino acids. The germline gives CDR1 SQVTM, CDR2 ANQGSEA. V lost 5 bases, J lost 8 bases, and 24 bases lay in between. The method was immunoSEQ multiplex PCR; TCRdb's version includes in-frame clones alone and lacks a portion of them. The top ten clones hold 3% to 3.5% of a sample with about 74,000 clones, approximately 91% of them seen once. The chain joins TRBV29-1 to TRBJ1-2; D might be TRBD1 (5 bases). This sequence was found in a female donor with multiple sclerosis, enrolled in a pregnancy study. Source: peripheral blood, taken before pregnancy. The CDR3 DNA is TGCAGCGTTCCAAGGGGCCCAGTTCCGCAGGTCGGCTACACCTTC. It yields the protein CSVPRGPVPQVGYTF.